The clone carrying this TCR beta chain was counted at least ten times. No DNA is shown, since the ends of the CDR3 on it are uncertain; the CDR3 is the one TCRdb lists. This sample was included in a study of human T cells and chemical hapten exposure. Across the whole study: Patients, mostly women, had alopecia areata, alopecia totalis or alopecia universalis.

Unique molecular identifiers were attached to individual cDNA molecules during library preparation. TCRdb reprocessed the RACE reads with MiXCR, giving one entry per CDR3 protein. The sample holds 300,000 to 450,000 distinct CDR3 sequences, roughly 5.3% seen once. The CDR3 extends over 12 residues, inclusive of both ends. CDR1 SGDLS and CDR2 YYNGEE come from the germline V gene. Noted time point: pre-sensitization, week 0. The treatment here: therapeutic diphenylcyclopropenone sensitization with weekly scalp DPC. The sample consisted of whole blood, taken in connection with sensitization to the hapten diphenylcyclopropenone (DPC). The receptor comes from a woman aged 45-65 years with alopecia areata. Some clones in this sample may be carry-over from other donors' samples. The chain carries TRBV9 and TRBJ2-7; TRBD1, the table's D call, lacks a check against the DNA. The CDR3 region is CASSVGQGSLNF.